Listed below are T cell receptor beta chains from one sample, sequenced in a study of tissue T cells after allogeneic stem cell transplantation. The data were produced by immunoSEQ multiplex PCR, yet TCRdb's version contains in-frame clones alone and is incomplete. The sample consists of more than 9,500 clones, roughly 70% of them appearing once. Material: tissue from the right colon, obtained at autopsy. The origin of the receptors is a woman aged 18 to 55 with breast cancer. Both conserved end residues are trimmed from each CDR3.

j_call v_call cdr3_aa
TRBJ2-5 TRBV7-9 ATRQRVGETQY
TRBJ2-2 TRBV11-3 ASSGNTGELF
TRBJ1-1 TRBV3-1/TRBV3-2 ASSRNLNTEAF
TRBJ1-1 TRBV5-1 ASSLAQGGLNTEAF
TRBJ1-6 TRBV30 AWKGTGNSPLH
TRBJ1-4 TRBV6-2/TRBV6-3 ASSYGEANEKLF
TRBJ2-5 TRBV7-2 ASSSGSSLQETQY
TRBJ2-1 TRBV5-1 ASSLGTSGRALDNEQF
TRBJ2-5 TRBV7-2 ASSSGTEETQY
TRBJ2-5 TRBV7-2 ASTAVYLETQY
TRBJ2-7 TRBV14 ASSLTSTILYEQY
TRBJ2-7 TRBV2 ASSGKPYEQY
TRBJ1-1 TRBV6-5 ASSYGGGELNTEAF
TRBJ1-4 TRBV20-1 SARQGEKLF
TRBJ2-7 TRBV7-2 ASSSPTSDEQY
TRBJ2-3 TRBV12-3/TRBV12-4 ASSLYQGDTQY
TRBJ1-5 TRBV30 AWTPGRGNQPQH
TRBJ2-7 TRBV20-1 SASKTGLNYEQY
TRBJ2-2 TRBV7-2 ASSTGPANTGELF
TRBJ2-5 TRBV7-2 ASSFQETQY
TRBJ2-2 TRBV7-2 ASSLGFSGATNTGELF
TRBJ1-1 TRBV7-9 ASSFSVGLAF
TRBJ2-5 TRBV6-2/TRBV6-3 ASSMTGGEETQY
TRBJ1-1 TRBV6-5 ASSYRQGMESTEAF
TRBJ2-7 TRBV19 ASSFKRESSYEQY
TRBJ1-4 TRBV6-6 ATLGKEANEKLF
TRBJ2-1 TRBV15 ATSRDRAGGNEQF
TRBJ2-1 TRBV5-1 ASSVGAGRAYNEQF